This T cell receptor beta chain originates from a study of blood T cells in healthy people across ages. V was cut by 1 base and J by 5 bases, with 11 bases left in between. The CDR3 sequence is 14 residues long. Per the germline V gene, CDR1 is SGHAT and CDR2 is FQNNGV. A second about 6 to 12 cycle PCR used barcoded and J-beta primers. TCRdb re-analysed the 5' RACE reads in MiXCR, keeping a single row per CDR3 protein. The table includes about 1.8 million distinct CDR3 sequences, about 49% detected once. The V and J genes are TRBV11-2 and TRBJ2-5; D not resolved. The sequence derives from a woman between 35 and 50 years old in good health. Sequencing was done on a sample of blood. CDR3 sequence (DNA): TGTGCCAGCAGCTTAGGTTGGGGATGGGAGACCCAGTACTTC. It yields the protein CASSLGWGWETQYF.